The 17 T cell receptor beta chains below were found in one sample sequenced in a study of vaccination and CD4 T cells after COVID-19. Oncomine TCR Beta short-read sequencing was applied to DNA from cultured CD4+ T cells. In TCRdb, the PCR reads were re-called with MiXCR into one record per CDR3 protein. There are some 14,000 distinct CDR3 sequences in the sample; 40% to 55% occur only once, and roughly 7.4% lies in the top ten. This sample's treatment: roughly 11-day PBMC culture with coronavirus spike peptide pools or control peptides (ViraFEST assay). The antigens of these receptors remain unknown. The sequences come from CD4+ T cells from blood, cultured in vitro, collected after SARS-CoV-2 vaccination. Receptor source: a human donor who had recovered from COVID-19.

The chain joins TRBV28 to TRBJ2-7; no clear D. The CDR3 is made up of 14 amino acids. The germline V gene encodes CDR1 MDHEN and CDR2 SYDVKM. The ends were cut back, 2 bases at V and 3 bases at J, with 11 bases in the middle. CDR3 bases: TGTGCCAGCAGTTTACCTGCCGGAATCTACGAGCAGTACTTC. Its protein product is CASSLPAGIYEQYF.

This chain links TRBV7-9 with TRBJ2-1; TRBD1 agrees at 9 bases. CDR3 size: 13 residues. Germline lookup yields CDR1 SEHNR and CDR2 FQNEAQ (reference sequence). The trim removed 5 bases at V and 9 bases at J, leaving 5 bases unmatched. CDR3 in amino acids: CASSMTGGGEQFF. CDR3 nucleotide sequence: TGTGCCAGCAGCATGACAGGGGGAGGTGAGCAGTTCTTC.

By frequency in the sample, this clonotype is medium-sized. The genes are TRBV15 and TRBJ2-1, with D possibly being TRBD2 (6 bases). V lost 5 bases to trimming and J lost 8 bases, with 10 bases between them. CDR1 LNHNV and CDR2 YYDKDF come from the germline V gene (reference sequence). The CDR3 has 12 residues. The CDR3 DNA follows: TGTGCCACCAGCTGGAGGGCCGATGAGCAGTTCTTC. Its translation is CATSWRADEQFF.

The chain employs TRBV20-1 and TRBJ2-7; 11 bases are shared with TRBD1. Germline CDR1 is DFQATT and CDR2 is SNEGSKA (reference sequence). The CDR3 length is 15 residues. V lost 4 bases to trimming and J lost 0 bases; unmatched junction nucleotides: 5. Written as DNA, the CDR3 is TGCAGTGCTAAGGACAGGGGGCACAACTCCTACGAGCAGTACTTC. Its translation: CSAKDRGHNSYEQYF.

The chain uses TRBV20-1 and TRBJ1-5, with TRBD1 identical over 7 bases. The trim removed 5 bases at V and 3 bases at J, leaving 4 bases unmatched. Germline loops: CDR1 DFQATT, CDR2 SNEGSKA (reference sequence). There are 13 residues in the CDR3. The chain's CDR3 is CSAAGTDNQPQHF. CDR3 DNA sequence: TGCAGTGCTGCTGGGACAGACAATCAGCCCCAGCATTTT.

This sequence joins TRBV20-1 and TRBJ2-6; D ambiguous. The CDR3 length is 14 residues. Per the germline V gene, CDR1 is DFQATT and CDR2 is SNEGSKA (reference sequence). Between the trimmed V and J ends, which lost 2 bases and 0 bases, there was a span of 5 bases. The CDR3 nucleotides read TGCAGTGCTAGATCGATCTCTGGGGCCAACGTCCTGACTTTC. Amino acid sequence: CSARSISGANVLTF.

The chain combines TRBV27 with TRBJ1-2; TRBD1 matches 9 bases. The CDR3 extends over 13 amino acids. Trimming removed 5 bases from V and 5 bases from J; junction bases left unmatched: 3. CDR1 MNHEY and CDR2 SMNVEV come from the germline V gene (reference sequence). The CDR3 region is CASSHRGLYGYTF. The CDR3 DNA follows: TGTGCCAGCAGTCACAGGGGGCTTTATGGCTACACCTTC.

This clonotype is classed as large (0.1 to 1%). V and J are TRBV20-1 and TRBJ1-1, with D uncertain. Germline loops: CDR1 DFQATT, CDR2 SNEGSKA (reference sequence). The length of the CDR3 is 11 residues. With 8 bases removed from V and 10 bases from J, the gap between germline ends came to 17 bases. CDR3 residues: CSLDANEGAFF. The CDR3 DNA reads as TGCAGTTTGGACGCAAACGAGGGAGCTTTCTTT.

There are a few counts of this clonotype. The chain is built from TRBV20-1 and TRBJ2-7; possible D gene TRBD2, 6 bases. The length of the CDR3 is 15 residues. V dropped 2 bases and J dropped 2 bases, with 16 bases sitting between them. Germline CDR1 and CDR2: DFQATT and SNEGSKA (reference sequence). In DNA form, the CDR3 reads TGCAGTGCTAGACCCACTAGCCAGAGAACCTACGAGCAGTACTTC. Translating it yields CSARPTSQRTYEQYF.

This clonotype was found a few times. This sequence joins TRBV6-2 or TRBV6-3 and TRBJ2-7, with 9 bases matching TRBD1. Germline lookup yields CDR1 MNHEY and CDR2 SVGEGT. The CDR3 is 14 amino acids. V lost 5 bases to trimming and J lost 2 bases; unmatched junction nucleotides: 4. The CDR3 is CASSRTGGPYEQYF. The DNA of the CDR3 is TGTGCCAGCAGTCGAACAGGGGGCCCCTACGAGCAGTACTTC.

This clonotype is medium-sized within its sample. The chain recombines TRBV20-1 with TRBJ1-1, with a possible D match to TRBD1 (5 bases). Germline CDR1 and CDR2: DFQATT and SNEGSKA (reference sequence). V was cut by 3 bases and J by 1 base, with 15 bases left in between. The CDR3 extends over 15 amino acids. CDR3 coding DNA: TGCAGTGCTAGCTCTCCCTTGACAGCGAACACTGAAGCTTTCTTT. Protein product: CSASSPLTANTEAFF.

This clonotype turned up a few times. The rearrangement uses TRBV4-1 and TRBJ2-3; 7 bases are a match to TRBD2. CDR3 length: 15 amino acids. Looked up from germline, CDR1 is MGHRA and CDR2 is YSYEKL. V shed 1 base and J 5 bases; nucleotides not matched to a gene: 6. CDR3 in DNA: TGCGCCAGCAGCCAAGGCTGGGGGGGACGAGATACGCAGTATTTT. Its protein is CASSQGWGGRDTQYF.

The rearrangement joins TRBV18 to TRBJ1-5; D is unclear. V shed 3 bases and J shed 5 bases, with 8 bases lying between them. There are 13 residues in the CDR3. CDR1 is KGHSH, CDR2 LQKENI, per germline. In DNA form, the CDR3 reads TGTGCCAGCTCACCCACCCTAGATCAGCCCCAGCATTTT. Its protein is CASSPTLDQPQHF.

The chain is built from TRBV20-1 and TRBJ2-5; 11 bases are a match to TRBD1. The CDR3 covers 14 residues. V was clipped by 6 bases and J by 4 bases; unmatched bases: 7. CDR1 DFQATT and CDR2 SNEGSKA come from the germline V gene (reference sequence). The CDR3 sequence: CSAEADRGRETQYF. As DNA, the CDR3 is TGCAGTGCGGAAGCGGACAGGGGGCGAGAGACCCAGTACTTC.

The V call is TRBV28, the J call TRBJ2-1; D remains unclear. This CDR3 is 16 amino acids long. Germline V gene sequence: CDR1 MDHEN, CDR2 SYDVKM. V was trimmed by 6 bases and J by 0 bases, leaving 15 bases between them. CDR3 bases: TGTGCCAGCAGAGGCCCCACACAGAGCTCCTACAATGAGCAGTTCTTC. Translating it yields CASRGPTQSSYNEQFF.

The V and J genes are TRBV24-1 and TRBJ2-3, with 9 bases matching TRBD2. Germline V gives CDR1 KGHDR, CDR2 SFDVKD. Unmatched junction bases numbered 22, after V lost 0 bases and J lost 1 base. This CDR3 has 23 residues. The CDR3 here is CATSDLREPTGASGNVGTDTQYF. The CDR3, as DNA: TGTGCCACCAGTGATTTGAGGGAACCCACAGGGGCTAGCGGGAATGTCGGCACAGATACGCAGTATTTT.

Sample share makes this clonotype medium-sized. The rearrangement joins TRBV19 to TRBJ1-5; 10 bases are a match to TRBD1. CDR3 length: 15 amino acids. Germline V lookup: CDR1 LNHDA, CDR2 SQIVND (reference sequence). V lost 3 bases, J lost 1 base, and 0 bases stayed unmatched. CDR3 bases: TGTGCCAGTAGTATGACAGGGGGCAGCAATCAGCCCCAGCATTTT. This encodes CASSMTGGSNQPQHF.